The 29 T cell receptor delta chains below were found in one sample sequenced in a study of Vδ1+ human thymocytes. Study-level points and caveats: Thymic TRG and TRD repertoires appeared highly polyclonal.

For these TCRs, the target antigens are not known. Extracted RNA was reverse transcribed into cDNA. CDR3 amplicons came from multiplex PCR with pooled V-gene forward and constant-region reverse primers. TCRdb processed the multiplex PCR reads again with the CATT caller. The data contain some 54,000 delta-chain clones, approximately 15% of them singletons. The sequencing input was Vdelta1+ gamma-delta thymocytes from the thymus. As to subset: FACS-sorted CD3+ TCRalphabeta- TCRVdelta1+ TCRVdelta2- thymocytes. All receptors derive from a boy in the first two years of life who had congenital heart surgery.

Remarks on this clone: Since a much larger clone is just one base distant, this may be a read error. This CDR3 is also generated by other DNA sequences in the sample. The chain combines TRDV2 with TRDJ1; maybe TRDD3 (6 bases). Trimming pared 7 bases from V and 10 bases from J, leaving 9 bases between. CDR3 length: 9 amino acids. The germline V gene encodes CDR1 GEAIGNYY and CDR2 EKD. CDR3 in amino acids: CACRGGLIF. DNA for the CDR3: TGTGCCTGCCGTGGGGGACTCATCTTT.

This clone was seen more than once but under ten times. The chain employs TRDV1 and TRDJ1; 9 nucleotides match TRDD2. V gave up 5 bases and J gave up 3 bases; unmatched junction bases: 16. Germline CDR1 reads TSWWSYY; CDR2 reads QGS. The CDR3 contains 18 residues. CDR3 DNA sequence: TGTGCTCTTGGGATACCTTCCTACGAATTGAATAAGGCCGATAAACTCATCTTT. Translated, it gives CALGIPSYELNKADKLIF.

This clone was detected a few times. The V and J genes are TRDV1 and TRDJ1; 12 nucleotides match TRDD3. With 0 bases clipped from V and 0 bases from J, the junction kept 32 bases outside the gene matches. The CDR3 length is 27 residues. The germline gives CDR1 TSWWSYY, CDR2 QGS. The CDR3 region is CALGELVSSSPPFTGGYTQPYTDKLIF. DNA for the CDR3: TGTGCTCTTGGGGAACTAGTAAGTTCCTCCCCCCCATTTACTGGGGGATACACGCAACCGTACACCGATAAACTCATCTTT.

A few counts support this clone. The chain joins TRDV1 to TRDJ1; 8 bases match TRDD2. Germline V gene data show CDR1 as TSWWSYY and CDR2 as QGS. V was pared by 4 bases and J by 0 bases, with 16 bases of the junction left unmatched. CDR3 size: 19 residues. The chain's CDR3 is CALGASFLRLGSNTDKLIF. The CDR3 nucleotides are TGTGCTCTTGGGGCAAGCTTCCTACGTCTGGGCTCCAACACCGATAAACTCATCTTT.

This clone was counted a few times. The V call is TRDV1, the J call TRDJ1; a possible D gene is TRDD2 (6 bases). CDR1 TSWWSYY and CDR2 QGS come from the germline V gene. The CDR3 consists of 19 residues. V was trimmed by 5 bases and J by 0 bases, leaving 25 bases between them. In DNA form, the CDR3 reads TGTGCTCTTGGGTTCTACTCCTACGACAGGACCCTGTACACCGATAAACTCATCTTT. Amino acids: CALGFYSYDRTLYTDKLIF.

The genes are TRDV1 and TRDJ1; D possibly corresponds to TRDD2 (8 bases). V was pared by 3 bases and J by 0 bases, with 29 bases between. The CDR3 consists of 21 residues. Germline V lookup: CDR1 TSWWSYY, CDR2 QGS. DNA for the CDR3: TGTGCTCTTGGGGAGGCCTTCCTAGACATGGGGGACTTACTCGACACCGATAAACTCATCTTT. Amino acids: CALGEAFLDMGDLLDTDKLIF.

This clone has only a few counts. The genes are TRDV1 and TRDJ1, with D perhaps TRDD3 (5 bases). This CDR3 has 20 amino acids. Germline values: CDR1 TSWWSYY, CDR2 QGS. V was pared by 5 bases and J by 0 bases, with 28 bases between. CDR3 coding DNA: TGTGCTCTTGGGAACCCCCACGGCCTCGGAGAGATACCGTACACCGATAAACTCATCTTT. The encoded protein is CALGNPHGLGEIPYTDKLIF.

The gene calls are TRDV1 and TRDJ1; D unresolved. The CDR3 length is 19 residues. The V gene lost 0 bases and the J gene lost 0 bases, with 20 bases spanning the gap. Germline lookup yields CDR1 TSWWSYY and CDR2 QGS. The chain's CDR3 is CALGELGPPRTFYTDKLIF. In DNA, the CDR3 is TGTGCTCTTGGGGAACTTGGTCCCCCCCGTACTTTCTACACCGATAAACTCATCTTT.

The V gene is TRDV1, the J gene TRDJ1; D might be TRDD2 (6 bases). V lost 2 bases, J lost 0 bases, and 22 bases lay in between. CDR1 TSWWSYY and CDR2 QGS come from the germline V gene. The CDR3 is made up of 19 amino acids. In nucleotides, the CDR3 is TGTGCTCTTGGGGAAGCACGATATCCTACAGATCTGAACACCGATAAACTCATCTTT. This gives the protein CALGEARYPTDLNTDKLIF.

The chain is built from TRDV1 and TRDJ1; 8 bases are a match to TRDD3. CDR3 length: 18 residues. With 4 bases clipped from V and 2 bases from J, the junction kept 15 bases outside the gene matches. Germline V gene sequence: CDR1 TSWWSYY, CDR2 QGS. This CDR3 is CALGGFVLGVTPTDKLIF. The CDR3 nucleotides read TGTGCTCTTGGGGGTTTTGTACTGGGGGTCACCCCGACCGATAAACTCATCTTT.

The J gene is TRDJ1, the V gene TRDV3; TRDD3 aligns across 12 bases. The germline V gene encodes CDR1 TVYSNPD and CDR2 GDNSRS (reference sequence). There are 19 residues in the CDR3. V shed 3 bases, J shed 0 bases, and the junction held 17 bases outside the gene matches. CDR3 amino acids: CAFGPLLLGDTPYTDKLIF. For the CDR3, the DNA is TGTGCCTTCGGGCCCCTATTACTGGGGGATACACCGTACACCGATAAACTCATCTTT.

This clone was observed a few times. The chain couples TRDV1 to TRDJ1, with 11 nucleotides matching TRDD3. Germline V gives CDR1 TSWWSYY, CDR2 QGS. Trimming took 0 bases from V and 0 from J; bases not matched to a gene: 15. The CDR3 contains 21 residues. DNA of the CDR3: TGTGCTCTTGGGGAACTAGGCCCCTACTGGGGGATAGTCCCGTACACCGATAAACTCATCTTT. It encodes CALGELGPYWGIVPYTDKLIF.

This chain joins TRDV1 and TRDJ1; tentatively, D is TRDD2 (5 bases). Between the trimmed V and J ends, which lost 4 bases and 0 bases, there was a span of 21 bases. The CDR3 length is 18 residues. The germline V gene has CDR1 TSWWSYY and CDR2 QGS. The DNA for the CDR3 is TGTGCTCTTGGGGGAAGTCAACGACCTTCTAGATACACCGATAAACTCATCTTT. Its translation is CALGGSQRPSRYTDKLIF.

This clone was seen a few times. V is TRDV1 and J is TRDJ1; no clear D gene. There are 15 residues in the CDR3. From germline, CDR1 is TSWWSYY and CDR2 QGS. The germline V and J ends were trimmed by 0 bases and 7 bases, with 15 bases remaining between them. In DNA form, the CDR3 reads TGTGCTCTTGGGGAACTCCCCCTCGGGTGGGTTAAACTCATCTTT. Protein sequence: CALGELPLGWVKLIF.

This clone was seen a handful of times. No DNA is shown, since the ends of the CDR3 on it are uncertain; the CDR3 is the one TCRdb lists. The chain has TRAV29/DV5 and TRDJ1; the table calls TRDD3, which could not be checked here. A total of 21 residues make up the CDR3, ends included. Germline values: CDR1 NSMFDY, CDR2 ISSIKDK. The CDR3 sequence is CSVLLCSKRFYPLAYTDKLIF.

The chain couples TRDV1 to TRDJ1; 9 positions agree with TRDD3. CDR1 and CDR2 (germline): TSWWSYY, QGS. CDR3 length: 20 amino acids. With 4 bases clipped from V and 4 bases from J, the junction kept 22 bases outside the gene matches. CDR3 amino acids: CALGGHYGRGYWGTYDKLIF. The CDR3 nucleotides are TGTGCTCTTGGGGGACACTACGGACGGGGGTACTGGGGGACCTACGATAAACTCATCTTT.

This chain uses TRDV1 with TRDJ1; D perhaps matches TRDD3 (9 bases). Trimming stripped 1 base from V and 2 bases from J, with 32 bases between. The CDR3 loop spans 22 amino acids. CDR1 is TSWWSYY and CDR2 is QGS in the germline V gene. The CDR3 coding sequence is TGTGCTCTTGGGGAACGGGGCTTCCTACGGTTGCTGGGGGATCTTGAGACCGATAAACTCATCTTT. This encodes CALGERGFLRLLGDLETDKLIF.

This clone was recorded a few times. V is TRDV1 and J is TRDJ1; the match to TRDD3 covers 7 bases. Germline CDR1 reads TSWWSYY; CDR2 reads QGS. The J segment lost 0 bases and the V segment lost 1 base, leaving 32 bases of the junction unmatched. This CDR3 contains 25 residues. The CDR3: CALGEPQEIPCTTELGIRDTDKLIF. CDR3 DNA: TGTGCTCTTGGGGAACCCCAGGAAATTCCTTGTACGACCGAACTGGGGATTCGGGACACCGATAAACTCATCTTT.

This clone has just a few counts. The rearrangement links TRDV1 to TRDJ1, with 9 bases aligning to TRDD3. Trimming at V came to 6 bases and at J to 0 bases, leaving 5 bases not matched to a gene. CDR1 TSWWSYY and CDR2 QGS come from the germline V gene. The CDR3 totals 15 residues. The CDR3 loop is CALGTGGPYTDKLIF. The CDR3 nucleotides read TGTGCTCTTGGAACTGGGGGACCTTACACCGATAAACTCATCTTT.

The rearrangement uses TRDV1 and TRDJ1; 8 nucleotides align to TRDD3. Germline lookup yields CDR1 TSWWSYY and CDR2 QGS. With V trimmed by 2 bases and J by 3 bases, 17 bases remained unmatched. The CDR3 contains 19 residues. CDR3 loop: CALGEMHLQWGIPSDKLIF. The CDR3 DNA follows: TGTGCTCTTGGGGAAATGCATCTGCAATGGGGGATCCCCTCCGATAAACTCATCTTT.

Details on this clone: A read error may produce the germline difference seen at one junction end. The V and J genes are TRDV1 and TRDJ1, with a tentative D call TRDD3 (6 bases). CDR3 length: 16 residues. Germline CDR1 is TSWWSYY and CDR2 is QGS. CDR3 sequence: CALGGRRIPDTDKLIF. CDR3 coding DNA: TGTGCCCTTGGGGGCAGACGGATACCGGACACCGATAAACTCATCTTT.

This clone was seen a few times. The chain links TRDV1 to TRDJ1, with TRDD2 matching over 9 bases. Germline values: CDR1 TSWWSYY, CDR2 QGS. V gave up 0 bases and J gave up 8 bases; unmatched junction bases: 13. This CDR3 has 17 residues. The CDR3 region has the DNA TGTGCTCTTGGGGAACTTGCCCCTCACCCTTCCTACGTGAAACTCATCTTT. Protein sequence: CALGELAPHPSYVKLIF.

A few counts support this clone. The chain couples TRDV1 to TRDJ1; 7 nucleotides line up with TRDD3. CDR1 TSWWSYY and CDR2 QGS come from the germline V gene. The CDR3 contains 24 residues. J gave up 0 bases and V 4 bases, and 32 bases lay outside the gene matches. This chain's CDR3 is CALGALQGLELGMRAAYYTDKLIF. CDR3 sequence (DNA): TGTGCTCTTGGGGCCCTACAGGGGCTTGAACTGGGGATGCGTGCGGCCTATTACACCGATAAACTCATCTTT.

This clone was seen more than once but under ten times. The V and J genes are TRDV1 and TRDJ1, with D possibly matching TRDD3 (9 bases). Between the trimmed V and J ends, which lost 5 bases and 8 bases, there was a span of 27 bases. The CDR3 is 17 amino acids. Germline CDR1 is TSWWSYY and CDR2 is QGS. The CDR3 coding sequence is TGTGCTCTTGGGAACTTCCTACAGGCCCTACTGGGGGAAAAACTCATCTTT. Translating gives CALGNFLQALLGEKLIF.

The rearrangement uses TRDV1 and TRDJ1; 8 nucleotides match TRDD3. The CDR3 loop spans 20 amino acids. Germline assignment: CDR1 TSWWSYY and CDR2 QGS. Trimming at V came to 4 bases and at J to 5 bases, leaving 24 bases not matched to a gene. The CDR3 region is CALGVTSRIRGIRIVDKLIF. The DNA for the CDR3 is TGTGCTCTTGGGGTCACTAGCCGGATACGCGGGATACGTATTGTGGATAAACTCATCTTT.

The chain is built from TRDV1 and TRDJ1; maybe TRDD3 (6 bases). The CDR3 is made up of 17 amino acids. Trimming removed 3 bases from V and 4 bases from J, with 21 bases in between. Germline loops: CDR1 TSWWSYY, CDR2 QGS. CDR3 coding DNA: TGTGCTCTTGGGGATCCCTACCGTACTGGGCCATTCGATAAACTCATCTTT. Its translation: CALGDPYRTGPFDKLIF.

This chain uses TRDV1 with TRDJ1; no clear D gene. Trimming pared 1 base from V and 1 base from J, leaving 19 bases between. Germline V gene data show CDR1 as TSWWSYY and CDR2 as QGS. This CDR3 spans 18 amino acids. The CDR3 DNA is TGTGCTCTTGGGGAACAAGCTCTCCACTCCTCCCTCACCGATAAACTCATCTTT. Encoded protein: CALGEQALHSSLTDKLIF.

This clone was counted a few times. The gene calls are TRDV1 and TRDJ1, with TRDD3 matching over 10 bases. V was clipped by 5 bases and J by 2 bases; unmatched bases: 14. CDR1 and CDR2 (germline): TSWWSYY, QGS. The CDR3 spans 18 residues. For the CDR3, the DNA is TGTGCTCTTGGGCCTGCTACGAAGGGGGATACGGGTACCGATAAACTCATCTTT. Residues: CALGPATKGDTGTDKLIF.

This clone was picked up a small number of times. The chain employs TRDV1 and TRDJ2, with TRDD3 matching 11 bases. The CDR3 spans 28 residues. Unmatched junction bases numbered 34, after V lost 1 base and J lost 0 bases. Germline V gene data show CDR1 as TSWWSYY and CDR2 as QGS. CDR3 sequence (DNA): TGTGCTCTTGGGGAACGGGGTATATTCCACCGGCTACCGCCCCTGTTACTGGGGGATATCTCTTTGACAGCACAACTCTTCTTT. This encodes CALGERGIFHRLPPLLLGDISLTAQLFF.